The 28 T cell receptor beta chains listed next were all sequenced from one sample in a study of blood T cell repertoires in COVID-19 (TCRdb year 2020). The library was obtained by the immunoSEQ multiplex PCR assay. TCRdb provides this immuneACCESS table in a form limited to in-frame rearrangements. Some clones are lacking; in checked studies, under half of them reflect an unresolved V gene, and why the rest are absent is not known. For this sample there are over 100,000 clones; over 75% appear just once. The ten largest make up approximately 11% of the sample. The sample taken for sequencing was peripheral blood. These receptors originate from a man older than 75 with acute or convalescent COVID-19.

This chain links TRBV7-2 with TRBJ2-3; 8 bases fit TRBD2. The CDR3 covers 14 residues. Germline lookup yields CDR1 SGHTA and CDR2 FQGNSA. The V segment lost 5 bases and the J segment 4 bases; nucleotides outside the gene matches: 5. CDR3 bases: TGTGCCAGCAGCCCTTCGGGAGGGTCAGATACGCAGTATTTT. The encoded protein is CASSPSGGSDTQYF.

This clone was seen once. CDR3 in DNA: TGTGCCAGCAGGCCAGGACTAGCGGGAACCTACGAGCAGTACTTC. As protein: CASRPGLAGTYEQYF. This chain uses TRBV5-4 with TRBJ2-7, with TRBD2 matching 12 bases. The CDR3 is 15 amino acids. Per germline, CDR1 SGHNT and CDR2 YYREEE (reference sequence). J was trimmed by 2 bases and V by 5 bases; bases with no gene match: 5.

The rearrangement uses TRBV2 and TRBJ2-1; TRBD1 agrees at 12 bases. The trim removed 6 bases at V and 9 bases at J, leaving 18 bases unmatched. Germline loops: CDR1 SNHLY, CDR2 FYNNEI. The CDR3 consists of 18 residues. CDR3 region: CASSAPRDRGQRLIEQFF. For the CDR3, the DNA is TGTGCCAGCAGCGCACCCAGGGACAGGGGGCAGAGGTTAATTGAGCAGTTCTTC.

The chain carries TRBV11-2 and TRBJ1-6, with TRBD1 matching over 7 bases. This CDR3 region has 15 residues. The junction had 6 bases not matched to a gene; V was cut back by 4 bases and J by 6 bases. Germline V gives CDR1 SGHAT, CDR2 FQNNGV. The CDR3 region is CASSSGDSFNSPLHF. DNA of the CDR3: TGTGCCAGCAGCTCGGGGGACAGCTTTAATTCACCCCTCCACTTT.

The rearrangement links TRBV7-6 to TRBJ2-5; weak D call: TRBD2 (5 bases). The CDR3 is made up of 14 amino acids. CDR1 and CDR2 from the germline V gene are SGHVS and FNYEAQ. V was cut by 5 bases and J by 5 bases, with 15 bases left in between. The CDR3 region is CASSPGSPGETQYF. The CDR3 DNA sequence: TGTGCCAGCAGCCCGGGATCGCCCGGGGAGACCCAGTACTTC.

Written as DNA, the CDR3 is TGTGCCAGCAGCTTTGCGGGAGGGCACTACGAGCAGTACTTC. This translates into CASSFAGGHYEQYF. This rearrangement joins TRBV5-4 to TRBJ2-7, with 9 bases aligning to TRBD2. This CDR3 spans 14 amino acids. Germline V gene data show CDR1 as SGHNT and CDR2 as YYREEE (reference sequence). Trimming took 2 bases from V and 3 from J; bases not matched to a gene: 3.

This clone was picked up one time. The V and J genes are TRBV5-1 and TRBJ2-1; 13 bases map to TRBD2. The CDR3 is made up of 17 amino acids. Germline CDR1 SGHRS, CDR2 YFSETQ. After removal of 0 bases from V and 7 bases from J, the junction contained 7 bases not matched to a gene. CDR3: CASSLAGTSGILNEQFF. The CDR3 DNA is TGCGCCAGCAGCTTGGCGGGGACTAGCGGGATTTTAAATGAGCAGTTCTTC.

The J gene is TRBJ2-2, the V gene TRBV18; possible D gene TRBD1, 6 bases. Germline CDR1 and CDR2: KGHSH and LQKENI. V was clipped by 6 bases and J by 1 base, with 15 bases between them. CDR3 length equals 16 residues. CDR3 amino acids: CASSSVQGQNTGELFF. DNA of the CDR3: TGTGCCAGCTCCTCGGTTCAGGGACAGAACACCGGGGAGCTGTTTTTT.

The rearrangement links TRBV12-5 to TRBJ1-1, with a weak D call TRBD1 (6 bases). Germline CDR1 reads LGHNT; CDR2 reads FRNRAP. CDR3 length: 14 amino acids. Trimming removed 2 bases at V and 4 bases at J, with 11 bases between. CDR3 sequence: CASGLLTGSTEAFF. In DNA form, the CDR3 reads TGTGCTAGTGGTTTGCTCACAGGGTCCACTGAAGCTTTCTTT.

The V gene is TRBV24-1, the J gene TRBJ2-1; D might be TRBD2 (6 bases). The germline gives CDR1 KGHDR, CDR2 SFDVKD. The CDR3 totals 15 residues. V was shortened by 4 bases and J by 6 bases, with 15 bases between the two germline ends. CDR3 nucleotides: TGTGCCACCAGTGACCCGGGACTTGGGTTCAATGAGCAGTTCTTC. It specifies CATSDPGLGFNEQFF.

Sample share makes this clone large. The chain carries TRBV7-9 and TRBJ2-1, with D hard to call. Germline V gene sequence: CDR1 SEHNR, CDR2 FQNEAQ (reference sequence). This CDR3 comprises 15 residues. Between the trimmed V and J ends, which lost 2 bases and 0 bases, there was a span of 8 bases. The CDR3 DNA follows: TGTGCCAGCAGCTTAACGGGTATCTCCTACAATGAGCAGTTCTTC. Translated, it gives CASSLTGISYNEQFF.

The gene calls are TRBV5-4 and TRBJ2-5; TRBD1 aligns across 11 bases. Per germline, CDR1 SGHNT and CDR2 YYREEE (reference sequence). V dropped 4 bases and J dropped 2; count of bases not matched to a gene: 7. The CDR3 has 16 amino acids. The CDR3 DNA reads as TGTGCCAGCAGCCCCCGAGGGACAGGGGGACAAGAGACCCAGTACTTC. It yields the protein CASSPRGTGGQETQYF.

This chain joins TRBV4-1 and TRBJ1-2; 10 bases line up with TRBD1. The trim removed 1 base at V and 8 bases at J, leaving 16 bases unmatched. CDR1 is MGHRA and CDR2 is YSYEKL in the germline V gene. The length of the CDR3 is 18 residues. CDR3 DNA: TGCGCCAGCAGCCAAGTGCGGGGCAGGGGACAGGGGAGTGGAGGCTACACCTTC. It translates to CASSQVRGRGQGSGGYTF.

The chain combines TRBV19 with TRBJ2-2, with 9 positions matching TRBD2. From germline, CDR1 is LNHDA and CDR2 SQIVND (reference sequence). The CDR3 totals 14 residues. With V trimmed by 11 bases and J by 2 bases, 6 bases remained unmatched. CDR3 residues: CARGGGGNTGELFF. As DNA, the CDR3 is TGTGCCCGCGGGGGGGGCGGTAACACCGGGGAGCTGTTTTTT.

The chain uses TRBV4-1 and TRBJ2-5; D is perhaps TRBD1 (6 bases). This CDR3 is built from 13 residues. Trimming cost V 6 bases and J 1 base, with 9 bases left between them. Germline V gene lookup returns CDR1 MGHRA and CDR2 YSYEKL. CDR3 sequence reads: CASRQGSQETQYF. CDR3 sequence (DNA): TGCGCCAGCAGACAGGGCAGCCAAGAGACCCAGTACTTC.

This rearrangement joins TRBV5-6 to TRBJ2-7; TRBD1 agrees at 7 bases. The length of the CDR3 is 14 residues. The V and J ends lost 3 bases and 8 bases, in that order; junction bases with no gene match: 11. Germline CDR1 SGHDT, CDR2 YYEEEE. CDR3 DNA sequence: TGTGCCAGCAGCTCACAGGGGTACGCTAGCAAGCAGTACTTC. It specifies CASSSQGYASKQYF.

The CDR3 DNA reads TGTGCCAGCAGTTCACCCGTAGCGGGGAGCTCCTACGAGCAGTACTTC. This gives the protein CASSSPVAGSSYEQYF. The V call is TRBV28, the J call TRBJ2-7; 8 bases align to TRBD2. This CDR3 has 16 amino acids. Losses at the gene ends were 4 bases for V and 0 bases for J; bases not matched to a gene: 8. Germline V lookup: CDR1 MDHEN, CDR2 SYDVKM.

The chain couples TRBV19 to TRBJ1-5; 7 positions agree with TRBD1. Germline V lookup: CDR1 LNHDA, CDR2 SQIVND (reference sequence). CDR3 length: 16 residues. Trimming took 8 bases from V and 6 from J; bases not matched to a gene: 16. CDR3: CASLSWGGRGIQPQHF. CDR3 nucleotide sequence: TGTGCCAGTCTATCCTGGGGCGGCAGGGGGATTCAGCCCCAGCATTTT. Combining the CDR3 with reference TRBV19 and TRBJ1-5 gives the whole variable domain DGGITQSPKYLFRKEGQNVTLSCEQNLNHDAMYWYRQDPGQGLRLIYYSQIVNDFQKGDIAEGYSVSREKKESFPLTVTSAQKNPTAFYLCASLSWGGRGIQPQHFGDGTRLSIL.

This clone has just one count. V is TRBV18 and J is TRBJ1-2, with D uncertain. This CDR3 comprises 13 residues. V was pared by 2 bases and J by 4 bases, with 8 bases between. CDR1 and CDR2 (germline): KGHSH, LQKENI. In nucleotides, the CDR3 is TGTGCCAGCTCACCAACCGTACTCTATGGCTACACCTTC. This sequence encodes CASSPTVLYGYTF.

The V call is TRBV28, the J call TRBJ2-7, with 7 bases fitting TRBD1. In germline, CDR1 is MDHEN, CDR2 SYDVKM. J was trimmed by 6 bases and V by 6 bases; bases with no gene match: 20. The CDR3 is 17 amino acids. CDR3 sequence: CASRLLTSGGSAAEQYF. The DNA for the CDR3 is TGTGCCAGCAGACTCCTTACTTCAGGGGGATCGGCGGCCGAGCAGTACTTC. The full variable domain, rest sourced from reference TRBV28 and TRBJ2-7, is DVKVTQSSRYLVKRTGEKVFLECVQDMDHENMFWYRQDPGLGLRLIYFSYDVKMKEKGDIPEGYSVSREKKERFSLILESASTNQTSMYLCASRLLTSGGSAAEQYFGPGTRLTVT.

The V call is TRBV5-1, the J call TRBJ1-1, with D perhaps matching TRBD1 (5 bases). Germline CDR1 is SGHRS and CDR2 is YFSETQ. CDR3 length: 15 residues. Between the trimmed V and J ends, which lost 0 bases and 1 base, there was a span of 10 bases. CDR3 region: CASSLGQPENTEAFF. CDR3 sequence (DNA): TGCGCCAGCAGCTTGGGACAGCCAGAGAACACTGAAGCTTTCTTT.

The CDR3 is CATSIMIGVPEGDTEAFF. As DNA, the CDR3 is TGTGCCACCAGCATCATGATAGGGGTGCCGGAGGGAGACACTGAAGCTTTCTTT. The rearrangement joins TRBV15 to TRBJ1-1; D perhaps matches TRBD1 (5 bases). The CDR3 runs to 18 residues. The germline V and J ends were trimmed by 4 bases and 3 bases, with 24 bases remaining between them. CDR1 and CDR2 from the germline V gene are LNHNV and YYDKDF (reference sequence).

This clone has only one observation. V is TRBV7-2 and J is TRBJ1-4, with TRBD1 as a possible D gene (5 bases). Germline V CDR1 and CDR2: SGHTA, FQGNSA. The CDR3 totals 16 residues. Trimming removed 0 bases at V and 2 bases at J, with 10 bases between. DNA of the CDR3: TGTGCCAGCAGCTTAGCCCCGGCAGGGACTAATGAAAAACTGTTTTTT. Translating gives CASSLAPAGTNEKLFF.

The chain couples TRBV5-3 to TRBJ1-3; D is unclear. TRBV5-3 is assigned to the ORF class and has an uncertain function. The length of the CDR3 is 10 residues. The germline V and J ends were trimmed by 10 bases and 7 bases, with 9 bases remaining between them. The CDR3 DNA reads TGTGCCCTGAGGGCCAACACCATATATTTT. Protein: CALRANTIYF.

The chain uses TRBV2 and TRBJ1-2; D possibly corresponds to TRBD1 (5 bases). Germline loops: CDR1 SNHLY, CDR2 FYNNEI. The CDR3 consists of 14 residues. V shed 1 base and J shed 5 bases, with 11 bases lying between them. The CDR3: CASSEEGRAYGYTF. CDR3 in DNA: TGTGCCAGCAGTGAAGAGGGCAGGGCTTATGGCTACACCTTC.

J is TRBJ2-1 and V is TRBV15; 11 bases agree with TRBD2. With 0 bases clipped from V and 5 bases from J, the junction kept 3 bases outside the gene matches. The CDR3 runs 16 residues. Germline lookup yields CDR1 LNHNV and CDR2 YYDKDF (reference sequence). CDR3 DNA sequence: TGTGCCACCAGCAGAGACCCTAGCGGGGGGCACAATGAGCAGTTCTTC. The encoded protein is CATSRDPSGGHNEQFF.

Only a few counts were recorded for this clone. The rearrangement links TRBV7-9 to TRBJ1-1; 7 positions match TRBD1. CDR3 length: 15 residues. From germline, CDR1 is SEHNR and CDR2 FQNEAQ (reference sequence). V lost 5 bases to trimming and J lost 4 bases; unmatched junction nucleotides: 10. The CDR3 here is CASSASLSGGTEAFF. The CDR3, as DNA: TGTGCCAGCAGCGCCAGCCTGTCAGGGGGCACTGAAGCTTTCTTT. The complete variable domain, with remaining parts taken from reference TRBV7-9 and TRBJ1-1, reads DTGVSQNPRHKITKRGQNVTFRCDPISEHNRLYWYRQTLGQGPEFLTYFQNEAQLEKSRLLSDRFSAERPKGSFSTLEIQRTEQGDSAMYLCASSASLSGGTEAFFGQGTRLTVV.

This sequence joins TRBV7-2 and TRBJ2-3; TRBD1 agrees at 8 bases. Germline V gene data show CDR1 as SGHTA and CDR2 as FQGNSA. The CDR3 has 15 amino acids. J was trimmed by 5 bases and V by 2 bases; bases with no gene match: 6. The CDR3 DNA sequence: TGTGCCAGCAGCTTATCTGGACAGGGTAGAGATACGCAGTATTTT. Translated, it gives CASSLSGQGRDTQYF.